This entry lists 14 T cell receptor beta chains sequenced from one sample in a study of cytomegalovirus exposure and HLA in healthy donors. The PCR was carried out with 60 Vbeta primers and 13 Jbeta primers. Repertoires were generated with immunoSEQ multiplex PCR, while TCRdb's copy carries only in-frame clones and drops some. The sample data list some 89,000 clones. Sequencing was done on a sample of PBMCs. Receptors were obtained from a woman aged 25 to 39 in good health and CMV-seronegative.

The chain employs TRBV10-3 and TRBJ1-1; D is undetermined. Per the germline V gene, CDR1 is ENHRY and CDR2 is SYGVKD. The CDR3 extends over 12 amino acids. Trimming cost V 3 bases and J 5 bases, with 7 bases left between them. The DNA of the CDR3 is TGTGCCATCAGTGACACGGTTACTGAAGCTTTCTTT. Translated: CAISDTVTEAFF.

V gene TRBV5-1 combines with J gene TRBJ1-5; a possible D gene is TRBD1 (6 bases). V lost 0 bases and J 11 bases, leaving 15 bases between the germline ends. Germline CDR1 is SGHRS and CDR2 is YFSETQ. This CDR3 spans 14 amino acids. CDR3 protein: CASSLVGDEGAQHF. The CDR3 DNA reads TGCGCCAGCAGCTTGGTCGGGGACGAGGGGGCCCAGCATTTT.

CDR3 sequence reads: CASSYSKGGSYEQYF. In nucleotides, the CDR3 is TGTGCCAGCAGTTACTCGAAGGGGGGGTCCTACGAGCAGTACTTC. V is TRBV6-5 and J is TRBJ2-7, with TRBD2 as a possible D gene (7 bases). The CDR3 has 15 residues. Germline CDR1 reads MNHEY; CDR2 reads SVGAGI. The V end lost 0 bases, the J end lost 1 base, and 10 bases lay between the germline ends.

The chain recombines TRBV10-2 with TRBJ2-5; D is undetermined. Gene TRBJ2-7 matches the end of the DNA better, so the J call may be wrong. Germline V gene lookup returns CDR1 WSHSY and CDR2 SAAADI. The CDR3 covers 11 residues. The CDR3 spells CASSPSYEQYF. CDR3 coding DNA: TGCGCCAGCAGCCCCTCCTACGAGCAGTACTTC.

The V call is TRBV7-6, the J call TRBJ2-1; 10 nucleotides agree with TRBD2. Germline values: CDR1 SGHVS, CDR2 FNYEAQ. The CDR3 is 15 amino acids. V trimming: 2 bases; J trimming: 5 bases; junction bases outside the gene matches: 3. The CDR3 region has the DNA TGTGCCAGCAGCTTAAGCGGGGGGGCCGACAATGAGCAGTTCTTC. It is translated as CASSLSGGADNEQFF.

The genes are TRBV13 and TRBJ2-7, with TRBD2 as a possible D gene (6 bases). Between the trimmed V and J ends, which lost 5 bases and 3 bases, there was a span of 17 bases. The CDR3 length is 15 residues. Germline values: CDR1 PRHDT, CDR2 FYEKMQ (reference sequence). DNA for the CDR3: TGTGCCAGCAGCCGCCGGGGCGGGGCTCGCTACGAGCAGTACTTC. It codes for CASSRRGGARYEQYF.

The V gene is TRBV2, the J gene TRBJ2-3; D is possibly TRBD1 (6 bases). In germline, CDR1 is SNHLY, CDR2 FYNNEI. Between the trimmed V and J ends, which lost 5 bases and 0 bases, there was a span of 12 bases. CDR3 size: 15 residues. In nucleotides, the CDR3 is TGTGCCAGCAGTTTTGACAGGTTTAGCACAGATACGCAGTATTTT. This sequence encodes CASSFDRFSTDTQYF.

CDR3 in amino acids: CASSVDGEGSYGYTF. CDR3 DNA: TGTGCCAGCAGCGTAGATGGGGAAGGGAGCTATGGCTACACCTTC. V gene TRBV9 combines with J gene TRBJ1-2; no clear D gene. The CDR3 is 15 residues long. Trimming took off 0 bases at V and 4 bases at J, with 13 bases between the two ends. Germline assignment: CDR1 SGDLS and CDR2 YYNGEE. Variable domain in full (rest from reference TRBV9 and TRBJ1-2): DSGVTQTPKHLITATGQRVTLRCSPRSGDLSVYWYQQSLDQGLQFLIQYYNGEERAKGNILERFSAQQFPDLHSELNLSSLELGDSALYFCASSVDGEGSYGYTFGSGTRLTVV.

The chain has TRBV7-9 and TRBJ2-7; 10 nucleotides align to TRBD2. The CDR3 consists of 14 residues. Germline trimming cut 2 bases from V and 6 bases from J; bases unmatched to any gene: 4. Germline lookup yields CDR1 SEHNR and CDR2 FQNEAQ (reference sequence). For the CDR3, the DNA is TGTGCCAGCAGCTTAACAGCGGGGGGGCGCGAGCAGTACTTC. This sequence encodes CASSLTAGGREQYF.

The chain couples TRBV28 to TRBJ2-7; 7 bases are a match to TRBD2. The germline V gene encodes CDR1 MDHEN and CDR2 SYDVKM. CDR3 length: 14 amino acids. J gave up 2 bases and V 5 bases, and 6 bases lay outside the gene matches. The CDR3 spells CASSQRRGTYEQYF. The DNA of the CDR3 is TGTGCCAGCAGTCAAAGGCGGGGGACCTACGAGCAGTACTTC.

Here the CDR3 DNA reads TGTGCCAGCAGCTTTGCGACAGGCCCTAACTATGGCTACACCTTC. It yields the protein CASSFATGPNYGYTF. The V and J genes are TRBV5-4 and TRBJ1-2; TRBD1 is a possible D gene (6 bases). The CDR3 runs to 15 residues. Looked up from germline, CDR1 is SGHNT and CDR2 is YYREEE (reference sequence). The germline V and J ends were trimmed by 2 bases and 0 bases, with 11 bases remaining between them.

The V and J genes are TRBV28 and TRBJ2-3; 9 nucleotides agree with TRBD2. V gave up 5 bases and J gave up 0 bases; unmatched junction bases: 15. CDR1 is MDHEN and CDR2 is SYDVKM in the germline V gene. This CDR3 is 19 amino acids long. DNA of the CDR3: TGTGCCAGCAGTCTCTATAACCTCAGCGGGGGGCGTAGCACAGATACGCAGTATTTT. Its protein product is CASSLYNLSGGRSTDTQYF.

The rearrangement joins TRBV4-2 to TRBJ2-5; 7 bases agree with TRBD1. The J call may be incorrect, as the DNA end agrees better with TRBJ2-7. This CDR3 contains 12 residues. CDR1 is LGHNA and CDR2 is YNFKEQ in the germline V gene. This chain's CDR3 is CASSWGTAEQYF. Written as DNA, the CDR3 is TGTGCCAGCAGCTGGGGGACAGCCGAGCAGTACTTC.

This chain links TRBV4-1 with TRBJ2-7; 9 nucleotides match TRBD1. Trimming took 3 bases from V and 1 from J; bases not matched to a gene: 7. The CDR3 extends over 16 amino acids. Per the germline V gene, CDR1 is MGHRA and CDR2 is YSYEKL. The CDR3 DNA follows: TGCGCCAGCAGCCAGGGGGCCGGGACAGGGTCCTACGAGCAGTACTTC. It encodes CASSQGAGTGSYEQYF.